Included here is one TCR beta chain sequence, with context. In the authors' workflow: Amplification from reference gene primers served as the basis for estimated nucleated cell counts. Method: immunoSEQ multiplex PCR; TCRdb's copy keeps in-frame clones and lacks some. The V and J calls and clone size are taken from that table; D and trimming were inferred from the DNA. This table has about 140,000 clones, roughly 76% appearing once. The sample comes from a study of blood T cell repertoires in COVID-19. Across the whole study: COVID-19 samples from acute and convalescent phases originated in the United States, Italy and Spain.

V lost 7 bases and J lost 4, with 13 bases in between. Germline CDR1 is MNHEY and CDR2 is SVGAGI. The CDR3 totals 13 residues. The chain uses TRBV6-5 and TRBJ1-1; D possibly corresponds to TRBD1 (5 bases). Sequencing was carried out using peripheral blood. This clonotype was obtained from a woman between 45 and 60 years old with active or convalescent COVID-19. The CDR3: CASTRPGGTEAFF. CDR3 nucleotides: TGTGCCAGCACCCGCCCGGGGGGCACTGAAGCTTTCTTT.